The 12 T cell receptor beta chains below come from one sample, sequenced in a study of T cells in Graves' hyperthyroidism and ophthalmopathy. RNA transcripts gave rise to amplified TCR beta CDR3 regions. HTBI primers drove first-round RT-PCR of the TCR CDR3. TCRdb re-derived calls from the multiplex PCR reads in MiXCR, one entry per CDR3 protein. The data contain over 300,000 distinct CDR3 sequences, 14% of them singletons. The specimen was blood. The receptors stem from a woman aged 55-70 years with Graves' hyperthyroidism.

This clonotype was detected many times. The V gene is TRBV12-3 or TRBV12-4, the J gene TRBJ2-3, with TRBD2 matching over 11 bases. The junction had 2 bases not matched to a gene; V was cut back by 6 bases and J by 3 bases. CDR3 size: 14 residues. The CDR3 region has the DNA TGTGCCAGCAGCTCTAGCGGGAGGACAGATACGCAGTATTTT. This encodes CASSSSGRTDTQYF.

This chain links TRBV25-1 with TRBJ2-2; the D is unclear. V was trimmed by 6 bases and J by 4 bases, leaving 12 bases between them. The CDR3 has 14 amino acids. CDR1 is MGHDK and CDR2 is SYGVNS in the germline V gene. CDR3 DNA sequence: TGTGCCAGCAGCCGTTATGGGGTCACCGGGGAGCTGTTTTTT. The encoded protein is CASSRYGVTGELFF.

About this clonotype: Mismatch with germline at one junction end may stem from a read error. The CDR3 region is CASSAGTSWNIGELFF. DNA of the CDR3: TGTGCCAGCAGCGCGGGGACTAGCTGGAACATCGGGGAGCTGTTTTTT. This sequence joins TRBV9 and TRBJ2-2; 9 nucleotides align to TRBD2. The germline CDR1 and CDR2 sequences are SGDLS and YYNGEE. The CDR3 runs to 16 residues.

This clonotype has a count of ten or more. The genes are TRBV3-1 and TRBJ2-7; no firm D call. There are 12 residues in the CDR3. Per germline, CDR1 LGHDT and CDR2 YNNKEL (reference sequence). Trimming took 3 bases from V and 1 from J, leaving 4 bases between them. The CDR3 nucleotides are TGTGCCAGCAGCCATTTTTCCTACGAGCAGTACTTC. It translates to CASSHFSYEQYF.

Ten or more counts support this clonotype. The chain has TRBV24-1 and TRBJ2-7, with 7 bases that match TRBD2. The CDR3 consists of 17 residues. The J segment lost 6 bases and the V segment lost 4 bases, leaving 17 bases of the junction unmatched. Germline-derived CDR1 and CDR2 are KGHDR and SFDVKD. The CDR3 nucleotides read TGTGCCACCAGTGACGAACGGGGGGAGACACCTATGGGCGAGCAGTACTTC. Its protein is CATSDERGETPMGEQYF.

There are many counts of this clonotype. The V gene is TRBV20-1, the J gene TRBJ2-1; the match to TRBD1 covers 9 bases. The J segment lost 3 bases and the V segment lost 1 base, leaving 1 base of the junction unmatched. The CDR3 length is 14 residues. Germline CDR1 is DFQATT and CDR2 is SNEGSKA (reference sequence). CDR3 sequence: CSARVDRGYNEQFF. CDR3 sequence (DNA): TGCAGTGCTAGAGTGGACAGGGGCTACAATGAGCAGTTCTTC.

The gene calls are TRBV5-1 and TRBJ2-5, with a possible D match to TRBD2 (6 bases). The CDR3 totals 15 residues. V lost 7 bases to trimming and J lost 1 base, with 17 bases between them. Germline V gene sequence: CDR1 SGHRS, CDR2 YFSETQ. The CDR3 DNA follows: TGCGCCAGCCGAGAGTCCGCCGGGGGCCAAGAGACCCAGTACTTC. Its protein product is CASRESAGGQETQYF.

This clonotype was counted a few times. This chain uses TRBV30 with TRBJ2-1; 9 positions match TRBD2. CDR3 length equals 14 residues. J lost 8 bases, V lost 2 bases, and 7 bases had no gene match. Germline CDR1 GTSNPN, CDR2 SVGIG (reference sequence). The CDR3 sequence: CAWSRSSGIDEQFF. The CDR3 region has the DNA TGTGCCTGGAGTAGATCTAGCGGGATAGATGAGCAGTTCTTC.

This clonotype was detected many times. The genes are TRBV12-3 or TRBV12-4 and TRBJ2-7; 10 bases are shared with TRBD2. CDR3 length: 14 residues. The trim removed 3 bases at V and 5 bases at J, leaving 4 bases unmatched. The CDR3 nucleotides read TGTGCCAGCAGTTTCTCTAGCGGGAGAGACGAGCAGTACTTC. It specifies CASSFSSGRDEQYF.

As to this clonotype: This clone may be a read error of a much larger clone one base away. V gene TRBV5-1 combines with J gene TRBJ1-1, with D possibly matching TRBD1 (6 bases). V gave up 7 bases and J gave up 0 bases, with 10 bases separating them. Germline CDR1 is SGHRS and CDR2 is YFSETQ. CDR3 size: 13 residues. The CDR3 loop is CASGGRVNTEAFF. In DNA form, the CDR3 reads TGCGCCAGCGGGGGCAGGGTGAACACTGAAGCTTTCTTT. The full variable domain, with the rest looked up from reference TRBV5-1 and TRBJ1-1, is KAGVTQTPRYLIKTRGQQVTLSCSPISGHRSVSWYQQTPGQGLQFLFEYFSETQRNKGNFPGRFSGRQFSNSRSEMNVSTLELGDSALYLCASGGRVNTEAFFGQGTRLTVV.

There are many counts of this clonotype. The chain recombines TRBV29-1 with TRBJ1-4; D ambiguous. The CDR3 extends over 13 amino acids. Deletions cut 3 bases from V and 1 base from J, with 6 bases between. Germline V gene data show CDR1 as SQVTM and CDR2 as ANQGSEA. The CDR3 sequence: CSVEWGTNEKLFF. DNA of the CDR3: TGCAGCGTTGAGTGGGGAACTAATGAAAAACTGTTTTTT.

The chain employs TRBV27 and TRBJ2-7, with TRBD2 as a possible D gene (6 bases). The germline gives CDR1 MNHEY, CDR2 SMNVEV (reference sequence). The V and J ends lost 5 bases and 5 bases respectively, with 16 bases between them. This CDR3 has 14 amino acids. CDR3 nucleotide sequence: TGTGCCAGCAGTAGGGACTTCCCCCGCCACGAGCAGTACTTC. Protein: CASSRDFPRHEQYF.